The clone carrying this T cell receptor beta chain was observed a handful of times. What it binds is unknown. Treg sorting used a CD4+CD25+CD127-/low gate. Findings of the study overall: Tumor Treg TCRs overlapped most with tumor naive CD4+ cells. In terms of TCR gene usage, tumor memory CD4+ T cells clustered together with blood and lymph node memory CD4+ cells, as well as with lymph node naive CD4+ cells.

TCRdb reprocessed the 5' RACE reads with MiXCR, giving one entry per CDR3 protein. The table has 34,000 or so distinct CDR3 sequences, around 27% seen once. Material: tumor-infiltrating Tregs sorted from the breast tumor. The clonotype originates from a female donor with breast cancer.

The chain's CDR3 is CASSIGQEGTEAFF. The CDR3 bases are TGTGCCAGTAGTATAGGACAGGAGGGCACTGAAGCTTTCTTT. The genes are TRBV19 and TRBJ1-1; perhaps TRBD1 as D (6 bases). The CDR3 runs 14 residues. The germline V and J ends were trimmed by 1 base and 4 bases, with 10 bases remaining between them. Per germline, CDR1 LNHDA and CDR2 SQIVND (reference sequence).